Shown below are 2 T cell receptor beta chains from a single sample sequenced in a study of shared clonotypes between healthy human individuals. Measured with immunoSEQ multiplex PCR; TCRdb has only the in-frame clones, and not every one. The repertoire holds about 600,000 clones, with 95% to 96% as singletons. CD45RO-negative CD8 cells positively selected for CCR7 made up the naive population, which excluded terminally differentiated effector memory CD45RA+ cells. The specimen sequenced was naive CD8+ T cells sorted from blood. The receptor set was obtained from a woman aged 25 to 45 in good health.

With respect to this clone: This CDR3 is also generated by other DNA sequences in the sample. The genes are TRBV7-9 and TRBJ1-1; the D is unclear. V lost 1 base and J lost 1, with 7 bases in between. Germline values: CDR1 SEHNR, CDR2 FQNEAQ (reference sequence). CDR3 length equals 14 residues. CDR3 residues: CASSLEGGNTEAFF. The CDR3 nucleotides read TGTGCCAGCAGCTTAGAAGGAGGGAACACTGAAGCTTTCTTT.

V is TRBV27 and J is TRBJ2-1; a possible D gene is TRBD2 (5 bases). The CDR3 totals 13 residues. Germline CDR1 reads MNHEY; CDR2 reads SMNVEV (reference sequence). Trimming cost V 11 bases and J 1 base, with 12 bases left between them. The CDR3: CASRELSYNEQFF. The CDR3 nucleotides read TGTGCCTCACGGGAATTGTCCTACAATGAGCAGTTCTTC.